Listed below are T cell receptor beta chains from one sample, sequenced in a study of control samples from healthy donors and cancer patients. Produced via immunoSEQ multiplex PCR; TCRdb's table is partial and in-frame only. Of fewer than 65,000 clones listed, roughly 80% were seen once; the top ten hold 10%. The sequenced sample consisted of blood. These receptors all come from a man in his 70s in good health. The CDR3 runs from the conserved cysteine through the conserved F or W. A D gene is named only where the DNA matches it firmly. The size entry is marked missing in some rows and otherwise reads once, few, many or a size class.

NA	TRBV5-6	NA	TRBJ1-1	TGTGCCAGCAGCTTGGGGAGGAGGGGCACTGAAGCTTTCTTT	CASSLGRRGTEAFF
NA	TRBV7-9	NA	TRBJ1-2	TGTGCCAGCAGCTTAGAGGGGATAGATGGCTACACCTTC	CASSLEGIDGYTF
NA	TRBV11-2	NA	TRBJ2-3	TGTGCCAGCAGCTTTTCCTGGGGCAGAGATACGCAGTATTTT	CASSFSWGRDTQYF
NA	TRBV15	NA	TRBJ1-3	TGTGCCACCAGCTTAGGGGGCTCTGGAAACACCATATATTTT	CATSLGGSGNTIYF
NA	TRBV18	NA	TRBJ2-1	TGTGCCAGCTCACCACTGAGTTTAGTGGATGGGGCAGACAATGAGCAGTTCTTC	CASSPLSLVDGADNEQFF
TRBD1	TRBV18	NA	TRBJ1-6	TGTGCCAGCTCACCACCGAACCTCCTGGACAGGGGAAACTCACCCCTCCACTTT	CASSPPNLLDRGNSPLHF
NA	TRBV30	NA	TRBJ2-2	TGTGCCTGGAGTCGGGGTTCGACCACCGGGGAGCTGTTTTTT	CAWSRGSTTGELFF
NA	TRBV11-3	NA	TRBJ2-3	TGTGCCAGCAGCTTAGTTGGGTCCTCCACAGATACGCAGTATTTT	CASSLVGSSTDTQYF
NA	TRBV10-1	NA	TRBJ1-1	TGCGCCAGCAGTACCGACGGGAGAGGCACTGAAGCTTTCTTT	CASSTDGRGTEAFF
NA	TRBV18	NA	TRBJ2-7	TGTGCCAGCTCACCAGGTTTGGACGAGCAGTACTTC	CASSPGLDEQYF
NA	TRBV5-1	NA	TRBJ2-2	TGCGCCAGCAGCCCAAGGACAGCGAACACCGGGGAGCTGTTTTTT	CASSPRTANTGELFF
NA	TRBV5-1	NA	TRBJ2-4	TGCGCCAGCAGCTCCCTGGGTGGGGTTCCGGACATTCAGTACTTC	CASSSLGGVPDIQYF
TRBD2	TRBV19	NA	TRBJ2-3	TGTGCCAGTAGTATCGGCGGAGGGACTAGCTGGTACACAGATACGCAGTATTTT	CASSIGGGTSWYTDTQYF
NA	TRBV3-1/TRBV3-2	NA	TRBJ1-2	TGTGCCAGCAGCCCTTCGCTGAGGTCGTATAGGGCCTTC	CASSPSLRSYRAF
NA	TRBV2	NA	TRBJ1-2	TGTGCCAGCAGTGAGAGGCATTCTGCTAACTATGGCTACACCTTC	CASSERHSANYGYTF
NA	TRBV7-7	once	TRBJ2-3	TGTGCCAGCAGCTTACGGTCTTCAGATACGCAGTATTTT	CASSLRSSDTQYF
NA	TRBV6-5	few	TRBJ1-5	TGTGCCAGCAAAAGAACATCGAATCAGCCCCAGCATTTT	CASKRTSNQPQHF
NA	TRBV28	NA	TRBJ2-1	TGTGCCAGCAGTTTACTAGCACTTCCCTACAATGAGCAGTTCTTC	CASSLLALPYNEQFF
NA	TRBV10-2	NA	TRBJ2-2	TGCGCCAGCAGTCAGGGATTCCTTGCGAACACCGGGGAGCTGTTTTTT	CASSQGFLANTGELFF
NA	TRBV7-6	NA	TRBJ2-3	TGTGCCAGCAGCCGTCGCGTTAGGGAAGCAGGCACAGATACGCAGTATTTT	CASSRRVREAGTDTQYF
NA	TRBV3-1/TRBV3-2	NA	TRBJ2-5	TGTGCCAGCAGCTTACGGGAGACCCAGTACTTC	CASSLRETQYF
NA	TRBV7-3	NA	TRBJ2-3	TGTGCCAGCAGCTTAAGTCCCACAGATACGCAGTATTTT	CASSLSPTDTQYF
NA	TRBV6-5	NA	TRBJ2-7	TGTGCCAGCAGTTACGGGGGAGTGGGCTCCTACGAGCAGTACTTC	CASSYGGVGSYEQYF
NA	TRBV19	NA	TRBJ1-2	TGTGCCAGTAGCTGGGGAATGACAGATTACTATGGCTACACCTTC	CASSWGMTDYYGYTF
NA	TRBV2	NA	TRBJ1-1	TGTGCCAGCACTCGGACAGCAATGAACACTGAAGCTTTCTTT	CASTRTAMNTEAFF
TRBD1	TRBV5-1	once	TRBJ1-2	TGCGCCAGCAGACGAGGGACAGGGGGCTATATCGACCTTGGCTACACCTTC	CASRRGTGGYIDLGYTF
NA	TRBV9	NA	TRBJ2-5	TGTGCCAGCAGCGTAGATGCCGCGGGGACCCAGTACTTC	CASSVDAAGTQYF
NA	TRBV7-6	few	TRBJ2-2	TGTGCCAGCAGCCCCCTCGTAAGCGGCACCGGGGAGCTGTTTTTT	CASSPLVSGTGELFF
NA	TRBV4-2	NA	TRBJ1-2	TGTGCCAGCCAGGGAGGCAGGATTAACTATGGCTACACCTTC	CASQGGRINYGYTF
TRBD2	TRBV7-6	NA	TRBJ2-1	TGTGCCAGCAGCGTGATGGCAGCGGGGTTCGGCAATGAGCAGTTCTTC	CASSVMAAGFGNEQFF
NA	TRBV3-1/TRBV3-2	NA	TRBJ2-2	TGTGCCAGCAGCCAGGGCGGGTACGGGGAGCTGTTTTTT	CASSQGGYGELFF
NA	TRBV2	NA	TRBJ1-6	TGTGCCACCGGAGCAGGAACGAAGGATTCACCCCTCCACTTT	CATGAGTKDSPLHF
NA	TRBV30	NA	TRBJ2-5	TGTGCCTGGAGAAGACCCGATGGGGAGACCCAGTACTTC	CAWRRPDGETQYF
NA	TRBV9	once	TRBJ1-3	TGTGCCAGCAGCCCCGGCGGGGGAGTCCGCTCTGGAAACACCATATATTTT	CASSPGGGVRSGNTIYF
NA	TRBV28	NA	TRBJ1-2	TGTGCCAGCAGTTTATTCAAGCAGGGTAGGAACGGCTACACCTTC	CASSLFKQGRNGYTF
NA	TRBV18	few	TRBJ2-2	TGTGCCAGCTCACCACCGGTTTACACCGGGGAGCTGTTTTTT	CASSPPVYTGELFF
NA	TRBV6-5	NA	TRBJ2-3	TGTGCCAGCAGCCTTATGTTGGGCCGCCGGGATACGCAGTATTTT	CASSLMLGRRDTQYF
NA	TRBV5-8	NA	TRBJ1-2	TGTGCCAGCAGCTTGGTGGCAGGGAACTATGGCTACACCTTC	CASSLVAGNYGYTF
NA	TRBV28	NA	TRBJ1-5	TGTGCCAGCAGTTTGAGAAGGCCCAATCAGCCCCAGCATTTT	CASSLRRPNQPQHF
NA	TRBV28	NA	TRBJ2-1	TGTGCCAGCAGTTTAACCGGCCATGAGCAGTTCTTC	CASSLTGHEQFF
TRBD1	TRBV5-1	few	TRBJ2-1	TGCGCCAGCAGCTTGAGATTGACAGGGAATAACAATGAGCAGTTCTTC	CASSLRLTGNNNEQFF
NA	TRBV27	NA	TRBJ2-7	TGTGCCAGCAGTCCGCAGGGTCTTTCCTACGAGCAGTACTTC	CASSPQGLSYEQYF
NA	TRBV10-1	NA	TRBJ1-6	TGCGCCAGCAGCCGACAGGCCTATTCACCCCTCCACTTT	CASSRQAYSPLHF
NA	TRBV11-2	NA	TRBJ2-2	TGTGCCAGCAGCTTAGGAAGGGGCACCGGGGAGCTGTTTTTT	CASSLGRGTGELFF
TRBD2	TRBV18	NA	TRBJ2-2	TGTGCCAGCTCACTTGGACTAGCCCGCGCCGGGGAGCTGTTTTTT	CASSLGLARAGELFF